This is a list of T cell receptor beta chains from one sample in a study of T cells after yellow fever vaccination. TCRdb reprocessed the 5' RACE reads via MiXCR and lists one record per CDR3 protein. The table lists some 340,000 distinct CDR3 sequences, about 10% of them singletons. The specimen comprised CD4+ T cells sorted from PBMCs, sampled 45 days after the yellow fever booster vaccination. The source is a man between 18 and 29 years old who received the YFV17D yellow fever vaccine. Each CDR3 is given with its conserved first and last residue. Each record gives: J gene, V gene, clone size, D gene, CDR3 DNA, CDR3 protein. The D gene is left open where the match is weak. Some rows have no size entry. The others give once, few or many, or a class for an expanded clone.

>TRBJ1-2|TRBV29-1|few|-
TGCAGCGTTGGTTCTCCAGGGGCCACTGGCTACACCTTC
CSVGSPGATGYTF
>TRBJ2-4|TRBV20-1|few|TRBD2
TGCAGTGCTAGACCCTACGGGACTAGCGGGCTGATTCAGTACTTC
CSARPYGTSGLIQYF
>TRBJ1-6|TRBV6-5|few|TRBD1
TGTGCCAGCAGTTCTCAGGGGGGGCATTCACCCCTCCACTTT
CASSSQGGHSPLHF
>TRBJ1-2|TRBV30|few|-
TGTGCCTGGACCTCCCGTTGGGGATACGGCTACACCTTC
CAWTSRWGYGYTF
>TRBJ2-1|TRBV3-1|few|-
TGTGCCAGCAGCCGATATGAGAGCAATGAGCAGTTCTTC
CASSRYESNEQFF
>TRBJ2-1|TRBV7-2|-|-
TGTGCCAGCAGCGTTCGACAGCCGAGCTCCTACAATGAGCAGTTCTTC
CASSVRQPSSYNEQFF
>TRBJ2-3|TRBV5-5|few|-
TGTGCCAGCAGCTTTCGGGGAAGTGCGGGAGATACGCAGTATTTT
CASSFRGSAGDTQYF
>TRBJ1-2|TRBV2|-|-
TGTGCCAGCAGTATTTATAACTATGGCTACACCTTC
CASSIYNYGYTF
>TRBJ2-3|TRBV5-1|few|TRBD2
TGCGCCAGCAGCTTGGACCCTAGCGGGAACACAGATACGCAGTATTTT
CASSLDPSGNTDTQYF
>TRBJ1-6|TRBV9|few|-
TGTGCCAGCAGCGTTTCGGGTCTATATAATTCACCCCTCCACTTT
CASSVSGLYNSPLHF
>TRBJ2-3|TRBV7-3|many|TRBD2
TGTGCCAGCAGCGTCTCTAGCGGGACAGATACGCAGTATTTT
CASSVSSGTDTQYF
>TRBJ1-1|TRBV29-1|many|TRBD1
TGCAGTCCTCTAATCTGGACAGGGTACACTGAAGCTTTCTTT
CSPLIWTGYTEAFF
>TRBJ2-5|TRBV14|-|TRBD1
TGTGCCAGCAGCCTTTTTCGGGGCAGGGGGCAAGGAGAGACCCAGTACTTC
CASSLFRGRGQGETQYF
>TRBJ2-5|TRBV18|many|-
TGTGCCAGCTCACGCGGACAGCAAGAGACCCAGTACTTC
CASSRGQQETQYF
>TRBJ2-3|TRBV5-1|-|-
TGCGCCAGCAGCTTGGTTCCTAGCGTCGGTGTAGATACGCAGTATTTT
CASSLVPSVGVDTQYF
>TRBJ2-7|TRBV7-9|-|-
TGTGCCAGCAGCAAGGGGCACAGCTCCTACGAGCAGTACTTC
CASSKGHSSYEQYF
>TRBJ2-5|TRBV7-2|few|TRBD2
TGTGCCAGCAGCTTAGCCGGTAGCGGGGGGATGGAGACCCAGTACTTC
CASSLAGSGGMETQYF
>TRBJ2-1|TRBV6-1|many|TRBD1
TGTGCCAGCACCCGACGGCCGGGACAGGGCTCTCGGGAGCAGTTCTTC
CASTRRPGQGSREQFF
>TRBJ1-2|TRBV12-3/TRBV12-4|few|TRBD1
TGTGCCAGCGGCTCCACTCGACAGGGGGCGGGTAGCTACACCTTC
CASGSTRQGAGSYTF
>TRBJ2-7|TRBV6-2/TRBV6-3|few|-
TGTGCCAGCAGTCAGGGGATGAGGCGGTACTTC
CASSQGMRRYF